This passage covers 21 T cell receptor beta chains from one sample sequenced in a study of OX40 agonist ivuxolimab in advanced cancers. The method was immunoSEQ multiplex PCR; TCRdb's version includes in-frame clones alone and lacks a portion of them. The table records 75,000 to 95,000 clones, more than 85% of them present only once. This sample comprised CD4+ or CD8+ T cells sorted from blood, obtained in a trial of the OX40 agonist ivuxolimab. The receptors were gathered from an adult with an advanced solid tumor such as melanoma, head and neck, liver or kidney cancer.

This clone was counted once. V is TRBV25-1 and J is TRBJ2-3; 9 nucleotides match TRBD1. Germline CDR1 MGHDK, CDR2 SYGVNS. V shed 8 bases and J 3 bases; nucleotides not matched to a gene: 6. This CDR3 is built from 14 residues. CDR3 residues: CASGFGTGTDTQYF. CDR3 nucleotides: TGTGCCAGCGGGTTCGGGACAGGGACAGATACGCAGTATTTT.

The J gene is TRBJ1-1, the V gene TRBV6-6; D is perhaps TRBD1 (5 bases). Looked up from germline, CDR1 is MNHNY and CDR2 is SVGAGI (reference sequence). CDR3 length: 14 amino acids. The V end was cut by 6 bases, the J end by 2 bases, with 13 bases between. DNA of the CDR3: TGTGCCAGCAGGCAGGGAGTTGAAAACACTGAAGCTTTCTTT. This translates into CASRQGVENTEAFF.

J is TRBJ2-2 and V is TRBV29-1; D unresolved. Trimming pared 4 bases from V and 6 bases from J, leaving 9 bases between. The CDR3 totals 12 residues. CDR1 is SQVTM and CDR2 is ANQGSEA in the germline V gene. The CDR3 DNA sequence: TGCAGCGTTGCGAAGGGCCCCGGGGAGCTGTTTTTT. It codes for CSVAKGPGELFF.

The rearrangement joins TRBV6-5 to TRBJ2-7; TRBD2 matches 11 bases. V lost 0 bases and J lost 3; bases outside the gene matches: 4. The CDR3 length is 16 residues. CDR1 and CDR2 from the germline V gene are MNHEY and SVGAGI. As DNA, the CDR3 is TGTGCCAGCAGTTACTCCGGGACTAGCGGCCTCTACGAGCAGTACTTC. Residues: CASSYSGTSGLYEQYF.

In this sample, this clone turned up a few times. V gene TRBV30 combines with J gene TRBJ1-1; 10 positions match TRBD1. Germline values: CDR1 GTSNPN, CDR2 SVGIG (reference sequence). This CDR3 has 12 amino acids. V was pared by 6 bases and J by 8 bases, with 6 bases of the junction left unmatched. The CDR3 region has the DNA TGTGCCTGTGACAGGGGGCCAGGGGAAGCTTTCTTT. This gives the protein CACDRGPGEAFF.

The chain links TRBV2 to TRBJ1-4; 7 nucleotides line up with TRBD1. The CDR3 sequence is 14 residues long. Germline trimming cut 8 bases from V and 4 bases from J; bases unmatched to any gene: 7. CDR1 is SNHLY, CDR2 FYNNEI, per germline. CDR3 in amino acids: CASAQNRGNEKLFF. The CDR3 DNA reads TGTGCCAGCGCTCAAAACAGGGGTAATGAAAAACTGTTTTTT. Combining the CDR3 with reference TRBV2 and TRBJ1-4 gives the whole variable domain EPEVTQTPSHQVTQMGQEVILRCVPISNHLYFYWYRQILGQKVEFLVSFYNNEISEKSEIFDDQFSVERPDGSNFTLKIRSTKLEDSAMYFCASAQNRGNEKLFFGSGTQLSVL.

J is TRBJ1-6 and V is TRBV5-1; a possible D gene is TRBD1 (6 bases). V was clipped by 4 bases and J by 7 bases, with 15 bases between them. Germline V gene sequence: CDR1 SGHRS, CDR2 YFSETQ. The CDR3 runs 15 residues. Written as DNA, the CDR3 is TGCGCCAGCAGCCCCACTCCTACAGGGAATTCACCCCTCCACTTT. Its translation: CASSPTPTGNSPLHF. The full variable domain, its missing parts supplied by reference TRBV5-1 and TRBJ1-6, is KAGVTQTPRYLIKTRGQQVTLSCSPISGHRSVSWYQQTPGQGLQFLFEYFSETQRNKGNFPGRFSGRQFSNSRSEMNVSTLELGDSALYLCASSPTPTGNSPLHFGNGTRLTVT.

This chain connects TRBV10-3 to TRBJ2-2, with TRBD1 as a possible D gene (6 bases). CDR1 is ENHRY, CDR2 SYGVKD, per germline. Trimming cost V 6 bases and J 3 bases, with 11 bases left between them. The CDR3 runs 14 residues. As DNA, the CDR3 is TGTGCCATCAGGATCAGGGGAGACACCGGGGAGCTGTTTTTT. It encodes CAIRIRGDTGELFF.

This clone was recorded only once. This chain uses TRBV6-5 with TRBJ2-5, with D perhaps being TRBD1 or TRBD2 (6 bases each). Trimming removed 8 bases at V and 4 bases at J, with 11 bases between. Germline CDR1 and CDR2: MNHEY and SVGAGI. The CDR3 spans 12 residues. CDR3 region: CASLGGGETQYF. CDR3 DNA sequence: TGTGCCAGCCTGGGGGGCGGAGAGACCCAGTACTTC.

The J gene is TRBJ1-6, the V gene TRBV7-9, with D possibly being TRBD1 (5 bases). The CDR3 covers 13 residues. From germline, CDR1 is SEHNR and CDR2 FQNEAQ (reference sequence). Trimming left V 3 bases short and J 9 bases short, with 9 bases between. The CDR3 coding sequence is TGTGCCAGCAGCTTGGGGCGGTTTTCACCCCTCCACTTT. Amino acids: CASSLGRFSPLHF.

DNA for the CDR3: TGTGCCAGCTCACCCAGCACGGGGAACACCGGGGAGCTGTTTTTT. This sequence encodes CASSPSTGNTGELFF. The V call is TRBV18, the J call TRBJ2-2; no reliable D call. Germline CDR1 KGHSH, CDR2 LQKENI. V lost 3 bases and J 1 base, leaving 9 bases between the germline ends. CDR3 length: 15 residues.

J is TRBJ2-3 and V is TRBV7-3, with 11 bases lining up with TRBD2. V trimming: 4 bases; J trimming: 0 bases; junction bases outside the gene matches: 6. This CDR3 contains 17 residues. Germline loops: CDR1 SGHTA, CDR2 FQGTGA. CDR3 in amino acids: CASSSGLAGSSTDTQYF. In nucleotides, the CDR3 is TGTGCCAGCAGCTCCGGACTAGCGGGCTCTAGCACAGATACGCAGTATTTT.

The chain joins TRBV19 to TRBJ1-1, with D perhaps TRBD1 (5 bases). Trimming stripped 6 bases from V and 4 bases from J, with 27 bases between. CDR1 and CDR2 from the germline V gene are LNHDA and SQIVND (reference sequence). The length of the CDR3 is 18 residues. The CDR3 here is CASRGTISPTPRGTEAFF. DNA of the CDR3: TGTGCCAGTAGGGGGACCATAAGCCCCACACCGAGGGGCACTGAAGCTTTCTTT. Based on the CDR3 plus reference TRBV19 and TRBJ1-1, the full variable domain is DGGITQSPKYLFRKEGQNVTLSCEQNLNHDAMYWYRQDPGQGLRLIYYSQIVNDFQKGDIAEGYSVSREKKESFPLTVTSAQKNPTAFYLCASRGTISPTPRGTEAFFGQGTRLTVV.

This clone has just one count. The gene calls are TRBV19 and TRBJ1-2; D call uncertain. Germline loops: CDR1 LNHDA, CDR2 SQIVND (reference sequence). Trimming left V 3 bases short and J 5 bases short, with 7 bases between. CDR3 length: 12 residues. The CDR3 here is CASSIEGYGYTF. DNA for the CDR3: TGTGCCAGTAGTATCGAAGGGTATGGCTACACCTTC.

This chain uses TRBV19 with TRBJ2-7; 7 bases align to TRBD1. J was trimmed by 1 base and V by 1 base; bases with no gene match: 1. The CDR3 is 14 amino acids. From germline, CDR1 is LNHDA and CDR2 SQIVND (reference sequence). This CDR3 reads CASSIGTGSYEQYF. CDR3 nucleotides: TGTGCCAGTAGTATAGGGACAGGATCCTACGAGCAGTACTTC. Filled out from reference TRBV19 and TRBJ2-7, the complete variable domain reads DGGITQSPKYLFRKEGQNVTLSCEQNLNHDAMYWYRQDPGQGLRLIYYSQIVNDFQKGDIAEGYSVSREKKESFPLTVTSAQKNPTAFYLCASSIGTGSYEQYFGPGTRLTVT.

This sequence joins TRBV7-9 and TRBJ2-2, with a possible D match to TRBD1 (6 bases). V lost 5 bases to trimming and J lost 4 bases, with 14 bases between them. The CDR3 has 15 residues. Germline lookup yields CDR1 SEHNR and CDR2 FQNEAQ (reference sequence). CDR3: CASSEDSKFTGELFF. CDR3 coding DNA: TGTGCCAGCAGCGAGGACAGTAAATTCACCGGGGAGCTGTTTTTT.

The J gene is TRBJ1-6, the V gene TRBV28; 11 bases fit TRBD1. The germline V gene encodes CDR1 MDHEN and CDR2 SYDVKM. Trimming removed 7 bases from V and 10 bases from J; junction bases left unmatched: 9. The CDR3 has 15 amino acids. The CDR3 protein is CASTPPGTGGSPLHF. The CDR3, as DNA: TGTGCCAGCACTCCACCCGGGACAGGGGGGTCACCCCTCCACTTT.

The CDR3 DNA reads as TGTGCCAGCTCCGGCGCCAGGGGAACTGAAGCTTTCTTT. Its translation is CASSGARGTEAFF. The chain carries TRBV18 and TRBJ1-1; D possibly corresponds to TRBD1 (6 bases). The CDR3 sequence is 13 residues long. The germline V gene has CDR1 KGHSH and CDR2 LQKENI. V was trimmed by 6 bases and J by 5 bases, leaving 13 bases between them.

The chain couples TRBV7-2 to TRBJ2-3, with a weak D call TRBD2 (5 bases). The germline gives CDR1 SGHTA, CDR2 FQGNSA. The V and J ends lost 1 base and 1 base respectively, with 9 bases between them. The CDR3 contains 15 residues. CDR3 loop: CASSLVGEGTDTQYF. In DNA, the CDR3 is TGTGCCAGCAGCTTAGTCGGGGAAGGCACAGATACGCAGTATTTT.

Remarks on this clone: Other DNA variants within this sample encode the same CDR3. The genes are TRBV25-1 and TRBJ2-2, with D tentatively TRBD1 (6 bases). Between the trimmed V and J ends, which lost 1 base and 1 base, there was a span of 13 bases. The CDR3 contains 17 residues. CDR1 is MGHDK and CDR2 is SYGVNS in the germline V gene. CDR3 amino acids: CASSESRDTLNTGELFF. As DNA, the CDR3 is TGTGCCAGCAGTGAATCTCGGGACACTTTGAACACCGGGGAGCTGTTTTTT.

The rearrangement uses TRBV9 and TRBJ1-2, with 9 bases aligning to TRBD1. After removal of 0 bases from V and 4 bases from J, the junction contained 7 bases not matched to a gene. Per the germline V gene, CDR1 is SGDLS and CDR2 is YYNGEE. This CDR3 comprises 16 residues. For the CDR3, the DNA is TGTGCCAGCAGCGTAGACCCGGGACAGGGCGGCTATGGCTACACCTTC. It yields the protein CASSVDPGQGGYGYTF.